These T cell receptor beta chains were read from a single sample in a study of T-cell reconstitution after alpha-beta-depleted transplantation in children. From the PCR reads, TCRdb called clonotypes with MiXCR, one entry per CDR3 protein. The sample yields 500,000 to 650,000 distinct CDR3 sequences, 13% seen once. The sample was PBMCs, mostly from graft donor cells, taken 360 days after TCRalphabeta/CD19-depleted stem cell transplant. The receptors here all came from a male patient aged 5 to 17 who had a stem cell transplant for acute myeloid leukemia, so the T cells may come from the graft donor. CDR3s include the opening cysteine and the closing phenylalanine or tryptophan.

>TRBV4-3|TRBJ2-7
CASSPQVGGPYEQYF
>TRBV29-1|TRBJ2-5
CSVEDGELAGVGVGVQETQSF
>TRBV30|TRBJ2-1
CAWSAGSDEQFF
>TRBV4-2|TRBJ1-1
CASSQGGAWNTEAFF
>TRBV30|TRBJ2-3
CAWIRRGFTDTQYF
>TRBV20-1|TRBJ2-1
CSASGTSDPSSRYNEQFF
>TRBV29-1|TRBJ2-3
CSVLGHRGRRTDTQYF
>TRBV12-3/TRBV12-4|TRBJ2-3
CASSPLPGTLSTDTQYF
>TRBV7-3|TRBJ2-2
CASSLRSQPGTGNTGELFF
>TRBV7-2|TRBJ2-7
CASSLVVAGLPYNEQYF
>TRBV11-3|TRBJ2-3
CASSFGLAGEWDTQYF
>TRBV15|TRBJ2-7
CATSTGTGAPYEQYF
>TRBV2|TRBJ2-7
CASSFGRASSYEQYF
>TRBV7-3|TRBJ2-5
CASSLTGLGGETQYF
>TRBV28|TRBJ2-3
CASSLGVLSGTDTQYF
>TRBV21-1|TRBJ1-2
CASSPRGRYYGYTF
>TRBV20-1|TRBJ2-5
CSRGAQETQYF
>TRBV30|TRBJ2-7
CAWSVGRKTYEQYF
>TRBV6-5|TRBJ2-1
CASSYIPGLADNEQFF
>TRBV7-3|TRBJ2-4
CASSFRTSGRTALAKNIQYF